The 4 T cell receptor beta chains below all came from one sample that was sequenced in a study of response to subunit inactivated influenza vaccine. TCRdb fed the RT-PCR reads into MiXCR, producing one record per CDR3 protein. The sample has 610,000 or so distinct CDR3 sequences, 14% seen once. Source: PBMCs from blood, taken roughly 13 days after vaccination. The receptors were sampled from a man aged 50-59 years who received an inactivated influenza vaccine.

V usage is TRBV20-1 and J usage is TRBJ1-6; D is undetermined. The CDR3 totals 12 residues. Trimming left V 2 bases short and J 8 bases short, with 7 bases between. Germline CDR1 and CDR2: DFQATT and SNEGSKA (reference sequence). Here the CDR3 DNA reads TGCAGTGCTAGAACGACCCATTCACCCCTCCACTTT. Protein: CSARTTHSPLHF.

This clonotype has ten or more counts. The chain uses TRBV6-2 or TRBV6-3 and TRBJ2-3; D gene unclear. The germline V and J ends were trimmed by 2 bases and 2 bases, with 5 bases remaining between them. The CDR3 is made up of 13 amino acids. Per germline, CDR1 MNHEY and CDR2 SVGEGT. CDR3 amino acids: CASSYRDTDTQYF. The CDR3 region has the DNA TGTGCCAGCAGTTACAGGGACACAGATACGCAGTATTTT.

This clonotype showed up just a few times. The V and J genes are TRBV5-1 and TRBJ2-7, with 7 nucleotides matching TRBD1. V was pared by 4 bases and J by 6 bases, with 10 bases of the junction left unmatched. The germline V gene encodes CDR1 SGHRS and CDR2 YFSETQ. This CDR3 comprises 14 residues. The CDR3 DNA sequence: TGCGCCAGCAGCGGGGACAGCTCGCTTACCGAGCAGTACTTC. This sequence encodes CASSGDSSLTEQYF.

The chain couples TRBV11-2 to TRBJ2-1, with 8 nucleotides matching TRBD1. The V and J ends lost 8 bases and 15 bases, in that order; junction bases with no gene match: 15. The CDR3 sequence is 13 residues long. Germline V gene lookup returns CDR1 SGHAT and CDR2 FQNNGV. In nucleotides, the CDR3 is TGTGCCAGCCGAAGTCGGGAGACAGGGGATCCGTTCTTC. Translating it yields CASRSRETGDPFF.